The 21 T cell receptor beta chains presented below share a single source sample, sequenced in a study of T cell repertoires in cytomegalovirus infection. The antigens of these receptors remain unknown. TCRdb recomputed calls from the reads with MiXCR, one row per CDR3 protein. The table shows some 920,000 distinct CDR3 sequences, with about 33% occurring only once. The specimen was cultured CD8+ T cells from PBMCs, collected from culture after CMV antigen stimulation. The origin of the receptors is a human donor in good health (CMV status not recorded). Some clones in this sample may be carry-over from other donors' samples.

This clonotype is judged medium-sized. The CDR3, as DNA: TGTGCCAGCAGCCGGCCTAGGCTCCCTAATGAAAAACTGTTTTTT. This gives the protein CASSRPRLPNEKLFF. The rearrangement joins TRBV7-8 to TRBJ1-4; D is uncertain. Germline loops: CDR1 SGHVS, CDR2 FQNEAQ. Trimming took 5 bases from V and 3 from J, leaving 13 bases between them. The CDR3 is 15 amino acids. Together with reference TRBV7-8 and TRBJ1-4, the CDR3 gives the full variable domain: GAGVSQSPRYKVAKRGQDVALRCDPISGHVSLFWYQQALGQGPEFLTYFQNEAQLDKSGLPSDRFFAERPEGSVSTLKIQRTQQEDSAVYLCASSRPRLPNEKLFFGSGTQLSVL.

This clonotype was recorded many times. The gene calls are TRBV7-2 and TRBJ1-2; D may be TRBD1 (6 bases). The CDR3 runs 14 residues. CDR1 and CDR2 (germline): SGHTA, FQGNSA. Trimming pared 5 bases from V and 8 bases from J, leaving 18 bases between. The CDR3 bases are TGTGCCAGCAGCCCATACCAGGGGTGGGGGGGCTACACCTTC. Translated: CASSPYQGWGGYTF.

This clonotype has only a few counts. The J gene is TRBJ2-2, the V gene TRBV6-1; no definite D call. CDR3 length equals 13 residues. In germline, CDR1 is MNHNS, CDR2 SASEGT. V lost 2 bases and J 5 bases, leaving 6 bases between the germline ends. The CDR3 spells CASSEKATGELFF. In nucleotides, the CDR3 is TGTGCCAGCAGTGAAAAAGCGACCGGGGAGCTGTTTTTT.

This clonotype has ten or more counts. The chain uses TRBV7-8 and TRBJ2-2, with D hard to call. Germline CDR1 SGHVS, CDR2 FQNEAQ. V lost 2 bases and J lost 1, with 14 bases in between. This CDR3 is built from 17 residues. This CDR3 reads CASSLKGTEMNTGELFF. The CDR3 bases are TGTGCCAGCAGCTTAAAAGGAACAGAGATGAACACCGGGGAGCTGTTTTTT.

The V gene is TRBV6-1, the J gene TRBJ1-2; the D is unclear. Trimming took off 2 bases at V and 0 bases at J, with 10 bases between the two ends. Germline CDR1 and CDR2: MNHNS and SASEGT. The CDR3 covers 15 residues. The DNA for the CDR3 is TGTGCCAGCAGTGAAAGCAGACAAACTAACTATGGCTACACCTTC. It translates to CASSESRQTNYGYTF.

The chain carries TRBV20-1 and TRBJ1-2; D remains ambiguous. Trimming pared 0 bases from V and 2 bases from J, leaving 13 bases between. The CDR3 length is 15 residues. Looked up from germline, CDR1 is DFQATT and CDR2 is SNEGSKA (reference sequence). DNA for the CDR3: TGCAGTGCTAGAGAAGGCGCAGCTGGGAACTATGGCTACACCTTC. This sequence encodes CSAREGAAGNYGYTF.

This clonotype showed up many times. The rearrangement links TRBV7-2 to TRBJ1-1, with TRBD1 matching over 7 bases. Germline CDR1 is SGHTA and CDR2 is FQGNSA. The CDR3 runs to 13 residues. J was trimmed by 11 bases and V by 0 bases; bases with no gene match: 6. The CDR3 loop is CASSLANDRVAFF. The DNA of the CDR3 is TGTGCCAGCAGCTTAGCGAATGACAGGGTGGCTTTCTTT.

This clonotype has more than one count but fewer than ten. The chain has TRBV6-1 and TRBJ2-7, with 8 positions matching TRBD2. V trimming: 0 bases; J trimming: 2 bases; junction bases outside the gene matches: 9. Germline CDR1 reads MNHNS; CDR2 reads SASEGT. The length of the CDR3 is 17 residues. The CDR3 sequence: CASSEALGGALPYEQYV. The CDR3 bases are TGTGCCAGCAGTGAAGCGCTCGGGGGGGCGTTGCCCTACGAGCAGTACGTC.

This clonotype was recorded many times. J is TRBJ2-3 and V is TRBV7-2; D ambiguous. V was cut by 1 base and J by 2 bases, with 7 bases left in between. The CDR3 runs 14 residues. The germline V gene has CDR1 SGHTA and CDR2 FQGNSA. The CDR3 nucleotides are TGTGCCAGCAGCTTAGTAACAGTCACAGATACGCAGTATTTT. Its translation is CASSLVTVTDTQYF.

The chain uses TRBV6-5 and TRBJ2-3; TRBD1 might be the D (6 bases). The germline V gene encodes CDR1 MNHEY and CDR2 SVGAGI. The germline V and J ends were trimmed by 0 bases and 0 bases, with 10 bases remaining between them. The CDR3 contains 16 residues. CDR3 residues: CASSYSDSFSTDTQYF. The CDR3 DNA reads TGTGCCAGCAGTTACTCGGACAGTTTTAGCACAGATACGCAGTATTTT.

The chain couples TRBV12-3 or TRBV12-4 to TRBJ2-3; 9 positions agree with TRBD1. Trimming took 6 bases from V and 8 from J; bases not matched to a gene: 9. The CDR3 is 14 residues long. CDR3 region: CASRPGTGRGTQYF. The CDR3 DNA reads TGTGCCAGCAGACCCGGGACAGGGCGCGGTACGCAGTATTTT.

Notes on this clonotype: A read error may explain this, as a much larger clone is one base away. The chain carries TRBV7-9 and TRBJ1-5; no reliable D call. Germline V gene data show CDR1 as SEHNR and CDR2 as FQNEAQ (reference sequence). CDR3 length equals 14 residues. V lost 5 bases, J lost 9 bases, and 17 bases lay in between. The CDR3 protein is CASSPRALGWPQHF. CDR3 DNA: TGTGCCAGCAGCCCTCGGGCCTTGGGGTGGCCCCAGCATTTT.

The chain combines TRBV9 with TRBJ2-3, with TRBD2 as a possible D gene (6 bases). The CDR3 is 14 residues long. V dropped 4 bases and J dropped 5 bases, with 14 bases sitting between them. Germline V gene sequence: CDR1 SGDLS, CDR2 YYNGEE. CDR3 in amino acids: CASSYHQGGDTQYF. The CDR3 coding sequence is TGTGCCAGCAGCTACCACCAGGGAGGAGATACGCAGTATTTT.

A remark on this clonotype: This could be a read error, since a much larger clone is one nucleotide away. The V and J genes are TRBV6-2 or TRBV6-3 and TRBJ2-3, with TRBD1 as a possible D gene (6 bases). This CDR3 comprises 17 residues. The V gene's germline CDR1 is MNHEY and CDR2 SVGEGT. The CDR3 DNA follows: TGTGTCAGCAATCCCCATGTGGACAGAACTCCCAGGGATACGCAGTATTTT. This sequence encodes CVSNPHVDRTPRDTQYF.

This clonotype was counted only a few times. The chain has TRBV7-3 and TRBJ1-2; D is uncertain. The CDR3 runs 13 residues. V dropped 5 bases and J dropped 8 bases, with 15 bases sitting between them. CDR1 and CDR2 from the germline V gene are SGHTA and FQGTGA. CDR3 residues: CASSLWDTSGYTF. The CDR3 DNA follows: TGTGCCAGCAGCCTATGGGATACTTCAGGCTACACCTTC.

The V and J genes are TRBV7-6 and TRBJ1-2; perhaps TRBD1 as D (6 bases). The germline V and J ends were trimmed by 5 bases and 2 bases, with 15 bases remaining between them. The germline gives CDR1 SGHVS, CDR2 FNYEAQ. The CDR3 runs 15 residues. This CDR3 is CASSVKGGPNYGYTF. In DNA, the CDR3 is TGTGCCAGCAGCGTTAAAGGGGGGCCCAACTATGGCTACACCTTC. Full variable domain (outside the CDR3, taken from reference TRBV7-6 and TRBJ1-2): GAGVSQSPRYKVTKRGQDVALRCDPISGHVSLYWYRQALGQGPEFLTYFNYEAQQDKSGLPNDRFSAERPEGSISTLTIQRTEQRDSAMYRCASSVKGGPNYGYTFGSGTRLTVV.

The chain employs TRBV20-1 and TRBJ2-2; 9 bases align to TRBD2. CDR3 size: 15 residues. Germline loops: CDR1 DFQATT, CDR2 SNEGSKA (reference sequence). With V trimmed by 4 bases and J by 0 bases, 3 bases remained unmatched. CDR3 DNA: TGCAGTGCTAAGATAGCGGGGGCGAACACCGGGGAGCTGTTTTTT. It translates to CSAKIAGANTGELFF.

The chain recombines TRBV12-3 or TRBV12-4 with TRBJ2-3, with a tentative D call TRBD2 (6 bases). The CDR3 totals 14 residues. Trimming took 6 bases from V and 2 from J, leaving 12 bases between them. CDR3 residues: CASSGTFSTDTQYF. CDR3 in DNA: TGTGCCAGCAGCGGGACTTTCTCCACAGATACGCAGTATTTT.

This clonotype was picked up a small number of times. The CDR3 loop is CASSYSRAGGLNTGELFF. In DNA, the CDR3 is TGTGCCAGCAGTTACTCGAGGGCAGGGGGATTGAACACCGGGGAGCTGTTTTTT. The chain joins TRBV6-6 to TRBJ2-2; 7 nucleotides align to TRBD1. The V segment lost 0 bases and the J segment 1 base; nucleotides outside the gene matches: 8. Germline lookup yields CDR1 MNHNY and CDR2 SVGAGI (reference sequence). This CDR3 spans 18 amino acids.

This clonotype was found a few times. The CDR3: CASSFIVGEGGTEAFF. Here the CDR3 DNA reads TGTGCCAGCAGTTTTATAGTGGGGGAGGGAGGTACTGAAGCTTTCTTT. The chain employs TRBV12-3 or TRBV12-4 and TRBJ1-1; maybe TRBD1 (5 bases). Trimming took 3 bases from V and 5 from J, leaving 19 bases between them. The CDR3 contains 16 residues.

The sample holds many counts of this clonotype. The chain employs TRBV7-6 and TRBJ2-3, with D possibly being TRBD1 (7 bases). Trimming stripped 1 base from V and 0 bases from J, with 14 bases between. This CDR3 comprises 17 residues. Germline CDR1 SGHVS, CDR2 FNYEAQ. The CDR3 loop reads CASSLEGRGASTDTQYF. In nucleotides, the CDR3 is TGTGCCAGCAGCTTAGAAGGCAGGGGGGCCAGCACAGATACGCAGTATTTT.